The 14 T cell receptor beta chains listed next were all sequenced from one sample in a study of early stage breast cancer tumors. Sequencing was performed with immunoSEQ multiplex PCR; in TCRdb, only in-frame clones are kept and a portion is missing. The data show fewer than 90,000 clones, 70% to 85% seen once. The specimen was blood. The receptors here all came from a person aged 55 to 75 with breast cancer.

The chain uses TRBV4-1 and TRBJ1-4; D unclear. V shed 1 base and J shed 7 bases, with 13 bases lying between them. Germline-derived CDR1 and CDR2 are MGHRA and YSYEKL. The CDR3 has 15 residues. The CDR3 DNA follows: TGCGCCAGCAGCCAAGGAGGGTACAGTTCTGAAAAACTGTTTTTT. Amino acid sequence: CASSQGGYSSEKLFF.

This clone was detected once. The chain carries TRBV28 and TRBJ2-2, with D tentatively TRBD1 (6 bases). The CDR3 is 14 amino acids. CDR1 is MDHEN, CDR2 SYDVKM, per germline. V lost 7 bases and J lost 4, with 13 bases in between. The CDR3 DNA sequence: TGTGCCAGCACTGGAGACAGGACCACCGGGGAGCTGTTTTTT. This gives the protein CASTGDRTTGELFF.

This clone was observed once. The V and J genes are TRBV18 and TRBJ1-5; TRBD1 matches at 9 bases. The CDR3 runs 16 residues. J lost 7 bases, V lost 3 bases, and 10 bases had no gene match. Germline CDR1 and CDR2: KGHSH and LQKENI. CDR3 in amino acids: CASSPGTGFSSQPQHF. The CDR3 coding sequence is TGTGCCAGCTCACCCGGGACAGGGTTTAGCTCCCAGCCCCAGCATTTT. The whole variable domain, filled in from reference TRBV18 and TRBJ1-5, reads NAGVMQNPRHLVRRRGQEARLRCSPMKGHSHVYWYRQLPEEGLKFMVYLQKENIIDESGMPKERFSAEFPKEGPSILRIQQVVRGDSAAYFCASSPGTGFSSQPQHFGDGTRLSIL.

This sequence joins TRBV18 and TRBJ1-1, with D unresolved. V dropped 2 bases and J dropped 0 bases, with 10 bases sitting between them. CDR1 and CDR2 from the germline V gene are KGHSH and LQKENI. The CDR3 is 15 residues long. CDR3 DNA: TGTGCCAGCTCACCAACCGTTTCCATGAACACTGAAGCTTTCTTT. Protein sequence: CASSPTVSMNTEAFF. The full variable domain, its missing parts supplied by reference TRBV18 and TRBJ1-1, is NAGVMQNPRHLVRRRGQEARLRCSPMKGHSHVYWYRQLPEEGLKFMVYLQKENIIDESGMPKERFSAEFPKEGPSILRIQQVVRGDSAAYFCASSPTVSMNTEAFFGQGTRLTVV.

The V gene is TRBV27, the J gene TRBJ2-7; 11 bases align to TRBD2. There are 14 residues in the CDR3. Germline V lookup: CDR1 MNHEY, CDR2 SMNVEV (reference sequence). V shed 6 bases and J 2 bases; nucleotides not matched to a gene: 3. CDR3 DNA sequence: TGTGCCAGCAGCACACTAGCGGGAGCCTACGAGCAGTACTTC. Its translation is CASSTLAGAYEQYF.

This clone was counted a few times. The CDR3 region is CASSIAGGQGAGAFF. The DNA of the CDR3 is TGTGCCAGCAGTATCGCCGGGGGACAGGGGGCAGGAGCTTTCTTT. The genes are TRBV27 and TRBJ1-1; 12 bases match TRBD1. V gave up 5 bases and J gave up 10 bases; unmatched junction bases: 11. The length of the CDR3 is 15 residues. Germline CDR1 reads MNHEY; CDR2 reads SMNVEV (reference sequence).

This clone came up once. The CDR3 nucleotides read TGCGCCAGCAGCCCGGACATCGGGGAAAAACTGTTTTTT. This sequence encodes CASSPDIGEKLFF. The rearrangement links TRBV5-1 to TRBJ1-4; TRBD1 is a possible D gene (5 bases). V dropped 4 bases and J dropped 8 bases, with 12 bases sitting between them. The CDR3 is 13 amino acids. Germline V lookup: CDR1 SGHRS, CDR2 YFSETQ.

This clone was found a few times. The rearrangement uses TRBV6-5 and TRBJ2-2; D ambiguous. This CDR3 region has 13 residues. V lost 0 bases to trimming and J lost 7 bases, with 6 bases between them. The germline gives CDR1 MNHEY, CDR2 SVGAGI. As DNA, the CDR3 is TGTGCCAGCAGTTACTCGCCGAGCGGGGAGCTGTTTTTT. Translated: CASSYSPSGELFF.

In this sample, this clone turned up a few times. The rearrangement joins TRBV7-9 to TRBJ1-2; tentative D call: TRBD1 (6 bases). V lost 2 bases and J lost 3, with 10 bases in between. The germline V gene has CDR1 SEHNR and CDR2 FQNEAQ (reference sequence). The CDR3 runs to 14 residues. The CDR3 DNA sequence: TGTGCCAGCAGCTTAACGACAGGATACTATGGCTACACCTTC. Translation gives CASSLTTGYYGYTF.

This chain joins TRBV29-1 and TRBJ2-7; 10 bases fit TRBD1. Germline V gene data show CDR1 as SQVTM and CDR2 as ANQGSEA. The CDR3 is 16 amino acids. With V trimmed by 2 bases and J by 2 bases, 9 bases remained unmatched. CDR3 residues: CSVERFAGTGAYEQYF. Here the CDR3 DNA reads TGCAGCGTTGAACGTTTTGCCGGGACAGGGGCCTACGAGCAGTACTTC.

V is TRBV28 and J is TRBJ2-5; tentatively, D is TRBD1 (7 bases). V was clipped by 8 bases and J by 4 bases, with 14 bases between them. The CDR3 is made up of 13 amino acids. Germline-derived CDR1 and CDR2 are MDHEN and SYDVKM. CDR3 region: CASQDRRGETQYF. CDR3 DNA: TGTGCCAGCCAGGACAGGCGGGGAGAGACCCAGTACTTC.

The V and J genes are TRBV5-4 and TRBJ2-5, with a weak D call TRBD2 (6 bases). This CDR3 spans 16 amino acids. V gave up 1 base and J gave up 2 bases, with 15 bases separating them. CDR1 SGHNT and CDR2 YYREEE come from the germline V gene (reference sequence). For the CDR3, the DNA is TGTGCCAGCAGCTTGATTGGGGCTAGCGTTCAAGAGACCCAGTACTTC. Encoded protein: CASSLIGASVQETQYF.

V usage is TRBV15 and J usage is TRBJ1-1; weak D call: TRBD1 (6 bases). Per germline, CDR1 LNHNV and CDR2 YYDKDF (reference sequence). Deletions cut 9 bases from V and 11 bases from J, with 22 bases between. The CDR3 sequence is 13 residues long. The CDR3 spells CATPGHYYSEAFF. Written as DNA, the CDR3 is TGTGCCACGCCGGGACACTACTATTCAGAGGCTTTCTTT. The full variable domain, with the rest looked up from reference TRBV15 and TRBJ1-1, is DAMVIQNPRYQVTQFGKPVTLSCSQTLNHNVMYWYQQKSSQAPKLLFHYYDKDFNNEADTPDNFQSRRPNTSFCFLDIRSPGLGDTAMYLCATPGHYYSEAFFGQGTRLTVV.

J is TRBJ2-5 and V is TRBV18, with D unresolved. Germline V CDR1 and CDR2: KGHSH, LQKENI. Trimming cost V 3 bases and J 2 bases, with 7 bases left between them. The CDR3 totals 13 residues. The chain's CDR3 is CASSPGLQETQYF. For the CDR3, the DNA is TGTGCCAGCTCACCGGGTCTGCAAGAGACCCAGTACTTC. Full variable domain (rest looked up from reference TRBV18 and TRBJ2-5): NAGVMQNPRHLVRRRGQEARLRCSPMKGHSHVYWYRQLPEEGLKFMVYLQKENIIDESGMPKERFSAEFPKEGPSILRIQQVVRGDSAAYFCASSPGLQETQYFGPGTRLLVL.